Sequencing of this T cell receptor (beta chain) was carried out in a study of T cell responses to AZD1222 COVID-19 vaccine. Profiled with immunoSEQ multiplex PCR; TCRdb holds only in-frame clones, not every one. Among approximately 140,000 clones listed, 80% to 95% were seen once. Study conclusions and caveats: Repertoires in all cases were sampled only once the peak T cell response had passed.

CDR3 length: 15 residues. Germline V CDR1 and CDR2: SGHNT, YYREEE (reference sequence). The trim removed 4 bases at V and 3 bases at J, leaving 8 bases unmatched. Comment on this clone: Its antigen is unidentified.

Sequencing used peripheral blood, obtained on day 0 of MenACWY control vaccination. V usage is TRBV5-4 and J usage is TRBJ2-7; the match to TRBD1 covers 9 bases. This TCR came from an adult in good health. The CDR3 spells CASSPRGQGDYEQYF. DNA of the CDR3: TGTGCCAGCAGCCCCCGGGGACAGGGAGACTACGAGCAGTACTTC.